This T cell receptor beta chain was obtained from a study of cytotoxic CD8 clonotypes in ibrutinib-treated CLL. General observations from the study: Clonality increased at ibrutinib response and stayed stable in sustained remission. At progression, however, it fell back toward baseline. Sampling times (in sustained-remission versus progressing patients) were not the same. Age-matched healthy donor levels were exceeded by baseline clonality, which tracked circulating CD8+ T-cell counts.

With regard to this clone: The antigen is unknown.

Germline V gives CDR1 MRHNA, CDR2 SNTAGT. The V end lost 0 bases, the J end lost 6 bases, and 10 bases lay between the germline ends. This CDR3 region has 14 residues. Produced via immunoSEQ multiplex PCR; TCRdb's table is partial and in-frame only. The repertoire consists of more than 200,000 clones, with around three quarters occurring once and the leading ten covering 15% to 17%. Approximately 2.2 micrograms of genomic DNA, which was extracted from cryopreserved PBMCs, served as the material used for the TCR beta libraries. Sequenced material: PBMCs, taken after 24 months of ibrutinib treatment. This clonotype was sampled from a human donor with chronic lymphocytic leukemia. J is TRBJ2-3 and V is TRBV6-4, with a possible D match to TRBD1 (5 bases). CDR3 protein: CASSDSPGPDTQYF. CDR3 in DNA: TGTGCCAGCAGTGACTCCCCAGGGCCCGATACGCAGTATTTT.